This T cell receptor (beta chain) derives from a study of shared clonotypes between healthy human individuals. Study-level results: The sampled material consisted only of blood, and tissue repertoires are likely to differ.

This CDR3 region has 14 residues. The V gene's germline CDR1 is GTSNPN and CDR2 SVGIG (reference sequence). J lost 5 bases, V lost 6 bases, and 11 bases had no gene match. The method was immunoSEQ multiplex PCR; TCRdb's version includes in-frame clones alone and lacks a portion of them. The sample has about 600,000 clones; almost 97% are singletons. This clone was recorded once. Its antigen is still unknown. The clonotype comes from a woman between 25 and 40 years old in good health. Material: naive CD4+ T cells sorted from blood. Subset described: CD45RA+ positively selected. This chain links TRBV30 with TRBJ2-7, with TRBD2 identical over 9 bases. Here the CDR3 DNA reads TGTGCCTGTCGTAGCGGGAGTAGCCTGCACGAGCAGTACTTC. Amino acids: CACRSGSSLHEQYF.